These 13 T cell receptor beta chains were all obtained from the same sample, sequenced in a study of neoadjuvant anti-PD-1 for oral cavity cancer. The table came from immunoSEQ multiplex PCR; TCRdb's copy has only in-frame clones and leaves some out. The sample lists more than 25,000 clones; around four fifths were seen once. Time point of the sample: after neoadjuvant nivolumab, at surgical resection. The material was PBMCs, obtained after nivolumab (anti-PD-1) treatment. The receptors stem from a person aged 40 to 85 with oral cavity squamous cell carcinoma.

The V call is TRBV2, the J call TRBJ1-1; D gene unclear. The CDR3 is 14 amino acids. From germline, CDR1 is SNHLY and CDR2 FYNNEI. V was trimmed by 5 bases and J by 0 bases, leaving 10 bases between them. The CDR3 spells CASSPSAVNTEAFF. CDR3 sequence (DNA): TGTGCCAGCAGTCCATCGGCCGTGAACACTGAAGCTTTCTTT.

The chain carries TRBV7-2 and TRBJ1-1; tentative D call: TRBD1 (5 bases). Per the germline V gene, CDR1 is SGHTA and CDR2 is FQGNSA. This CDR3 has 17 amino acids. The V end lost 5 bases, the J end lost 0 bases, and 19 bases lay between the germline ends. CDR3 sequence: CASSPFAGSFLNTEAFF. The CDR3 nucleotides are TGTGCCAGCAGCCCGTTTGCAGGGTCCTTTTTGAACACTGAAGCTTTCTTT. Complete variable domain (other parts from reference TRBV7-2 and TRBJ1-1): GAGVSQSPSNKVTEKGKDVELRCDPISGHTALYWYRQSLGQGLEFLIYFQGNSAPDKSGLPSDRFSAERTGGSVSTLTIQRTQQEDSAVYLCASSPFAGSFLNTEAFFGQGTRLTVV.

This clone was observed a few times. One junction end disagrees with the germline gene, perhaps due to a read error. The chain combines TRBV19 with TRBJ1-3, with D perhaps TRBD1 (5 bases). Per the germline V gene, CDR1 is LNHDA and CDR2 is SQIVND (reference sequence). CDR3 length: 12 residues. This CDR3 is CATEGQGNTIYF. The CDR3, as DNA: TGCGCCACTGAGGGCCAGGGCAACACCATATATTTT.

J is TRBJ1-6 and V is TRBV18, with TRBD1 matching 7 bases. Germline values: CDR1 KGHSH, CDR2 LQKENI. The CDR3 covers 16 residues. V lost 0 bases, J lost 10 bases, and 9 bases stayed unmatched. CDR3 bases: TGTGCCAGCTCACCACCTAGACAGGGTGCAAGATCACCCCTCCACTTT. Translating gives CASSPPRQGARSPLHF.

This clone was observed a few times. This rearrangement joins TRBV2 to TRBJ2-1; D tentatively reads TRBD1 or TRBD2 (5 bases each). The ends were cut back, 6 bases at V and 0 bases at J, with 9 bases in the middle. The germline CDR1 and CDR2 sequences are SNHLY and FYNNEI. The CDR3 length is 14 residues. The CDR3 DNA reads TGTGCCAGCAGGTTGGGGGTCTCCTACAATGAGCAGTTCTTC. Its translation: CASRLGVSYNEQFF.

This clone was seen a single time. This chain connects TRBV6-1 to TRBJ2-6; no clear D. Trimming pared 5 bases from V and 0 bases from J, leaving 17 bases between. The CDR3 contains 18 residues. Per the germline V gene, CDR1 is MNHNS and CDR2 is SASEGT. The CDR3 sequence is CASSKGELGISGANVLTF. Written as DNA, the CDR3 is TGTGCCAGCAGTAAAGGAGAGTTGGGGATCTCTGGGGCCAACGTCCTGACTTTC.

The chain joins TRBV19 to TRBJ2-1; 7 positions agree with TRBD2. With V trimmed by 6 bases and J by 3 bases, 8 bases remained unmatched. The CDR3 sequence is 15 residues long. CDR1 and CDR2 (germline): LNHDA, SQIVND (reference sequence). The CDR3 reads CASRELGGNYNEQFF. The CDR3 region has the DNA TGTGCCAGTAGGGAACTCGGGGGGAACTACAATGAGCAGTTCTTC.

V gene TRBV5-1 combines with J gene TRBJ1-4; D not certain. V was pared by 4 bases and J by 1 base, with 8 bases between. In germline, CDR1 is SGHRS, CDR2 YFSETQ. CDR3 size: 14 residues. CDR3 protein: CASSPGGTNEKLFF. The CDR3 DNA reads TGCGCCAGCAGCCCTGGAGGAACTAATGAAAAACTGTTTTTT.

As regards this clone: The sample holds other DNA sequences that translate to the same CDR3. CDR3 sequence (DNA): TGCGCCAGCAGCTTGGGTGGCAATGAGCAGTTCTTC. The encoded protein is CASSLGGNEQFF. This sequence joins TRBV5-1 and TRBJ2-1; no reliable D call. Germline CDR1 is SGHRS and CDR2 is YFSETQ. The CDR3 length is 12 residues. V shed 0 bases and J shed 6 bases, with 4 bases lying between them.

This clone appeared a few times. The chain employs TRBV5-4 and TRBJ2-5, with D possibly TRBD1 on 5 matching bases. CDR1 is SGHNT, CDR2 YYREEE, per germline (reference sequence). The CDR3 sequence is 13 residues long. V lost 2 bases, J lost 2 bases, and 7 bases lay in between. DNA of the CDR3: TGTGCCAGCAGCTTACAGGAGCAAGAGACCCAGTACTTC. Amino acid sequence: CASSLQEQETQYF.

The sample holds one count of this clone. The CDR3 loop is CASSINSAGSYGYTF. CDR3 nucleotide sequence: TGTGCCAGTAGTATTAATAGTGCGGGGAGCTATGGCTACACCTTC. The chain recombines TRBV19 with TRBJ1-2, with D unclear. V was clipped by 3 bases and J by 4 bases, with 15 bases between them. The CDR3 runs 15 residues. Looked up from germline, CDR1 is LNHDA and CDR2 is SQIVND (reference sequence).

This clone was detected a few times. The rearrangement joins TRBV7-2 to TRBJ2-1; D ambiguous. The CDR3 loop spans 11 amino acids. V lost 5 bases and J lost 15, with 14 bases in between. Germline V CDR1 and CDR2: SGHTA, FQGNSA. In DNA, the CDR3 is TGTGCCAGCAGCGAACTTTCTGTTCGGTTCTTC. This encodes CASSELSVRFF.

The CDR3 spells CASRTRTGSNSNQPQHF. The CDR3 nucleotides are TGTGCCAGCAGAACAAGGACAGGGTCTAACAGCAATCAGCCCCAGCATTTT. The genes are TRBV19 and TRBJ1-5; 8 nucleotides align to TRBD1. Germline assignment: CDR1 LNHDA and CDR2 SQIVND (reference sequence). The CDR3 extends over 17 amino acids. V was clipped by 9 bases and J by 1 base; unmatched bases: 14. Based on the CDR3 plus reference TRBV19 and TRBJ1-5, the full variable domain is DGGITQSPKYLFRKEGQNVTLSCEQNLNHDAMYWYRQDPGQGLRLIYYSQIVNDFQKGDIAEGYSVSREKKESFPLTVTSAQKNPTAFYLCASRTRTGSNSNQPQHFGDGTRLSIL.